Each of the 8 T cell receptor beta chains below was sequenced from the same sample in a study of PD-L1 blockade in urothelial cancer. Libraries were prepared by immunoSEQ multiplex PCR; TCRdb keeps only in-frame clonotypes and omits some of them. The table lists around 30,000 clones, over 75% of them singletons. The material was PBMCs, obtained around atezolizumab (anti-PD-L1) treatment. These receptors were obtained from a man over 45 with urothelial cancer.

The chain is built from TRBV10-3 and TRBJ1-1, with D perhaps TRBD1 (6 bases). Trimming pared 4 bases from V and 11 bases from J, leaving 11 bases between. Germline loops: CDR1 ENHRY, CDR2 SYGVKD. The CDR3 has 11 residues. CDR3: CAISGGLAAFF. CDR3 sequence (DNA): TGTGCCATCAGTGGGGGGCTAGCCGCTTTCTTT.

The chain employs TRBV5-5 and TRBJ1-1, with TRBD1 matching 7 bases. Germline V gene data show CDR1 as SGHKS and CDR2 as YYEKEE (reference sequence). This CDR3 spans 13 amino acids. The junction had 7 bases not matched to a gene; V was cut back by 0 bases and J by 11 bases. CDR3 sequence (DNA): TGTGCCAGCAGCTTGGTATTAGGGGGCCGCGCTTTCTTT. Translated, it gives CASSLVLGGRAFF.

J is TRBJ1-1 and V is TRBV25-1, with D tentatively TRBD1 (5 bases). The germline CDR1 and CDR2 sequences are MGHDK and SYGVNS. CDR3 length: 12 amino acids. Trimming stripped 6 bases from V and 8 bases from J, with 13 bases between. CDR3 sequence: CASRRAGTEAFF. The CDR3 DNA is TGTGCCAGCAGGAGGGCGGGGACCGAAGCTTTCTTT.

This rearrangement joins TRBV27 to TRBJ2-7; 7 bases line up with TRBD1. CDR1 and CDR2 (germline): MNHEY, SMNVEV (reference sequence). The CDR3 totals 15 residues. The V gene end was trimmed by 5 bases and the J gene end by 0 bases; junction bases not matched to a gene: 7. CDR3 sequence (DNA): TGTGCCAGCAGTCCCGGACAGGCAAACTCCTACGAGCAGTACTTC. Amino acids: CASSPGQANSYEQYF.

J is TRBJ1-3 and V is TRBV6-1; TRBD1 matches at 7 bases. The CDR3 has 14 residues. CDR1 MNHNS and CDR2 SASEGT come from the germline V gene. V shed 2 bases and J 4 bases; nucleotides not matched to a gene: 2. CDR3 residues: CASSETGVGNTIYF. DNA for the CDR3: TGTGCCAGCAGTGAAACAGGGGTAGGAAACACCATATATTTT.

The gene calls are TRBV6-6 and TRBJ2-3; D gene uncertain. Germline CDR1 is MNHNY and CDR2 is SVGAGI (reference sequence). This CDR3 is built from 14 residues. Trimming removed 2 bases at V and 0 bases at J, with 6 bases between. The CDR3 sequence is CASSYGPSTDTQYF. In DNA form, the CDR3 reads TGTGCCAGCAGTTACGGGCCTAGCACAGATACGCAGTATTTT.

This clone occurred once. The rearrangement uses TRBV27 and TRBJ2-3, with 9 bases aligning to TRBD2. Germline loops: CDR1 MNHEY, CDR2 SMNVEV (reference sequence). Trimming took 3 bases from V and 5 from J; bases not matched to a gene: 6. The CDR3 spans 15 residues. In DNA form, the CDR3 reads TGTGCCAGCAGTTTTGCGGGAGGGTCAGGAGATACGCAGTATTTT. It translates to CASSFAGGSGDTQYF.

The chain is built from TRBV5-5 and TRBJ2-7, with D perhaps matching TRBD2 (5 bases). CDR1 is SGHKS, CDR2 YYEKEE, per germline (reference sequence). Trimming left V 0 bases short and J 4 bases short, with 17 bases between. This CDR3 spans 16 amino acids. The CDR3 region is CASSLGPPPGIYEQYV. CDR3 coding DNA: TGTGCCAGCAGCTTGGGTCCCCCACCGGGGATTTACGAGCAGTACGTC.